The 3 T cell receptor beta chains reported below all come from one sample, sequenced in a study of brain metastases from non-small cell lung cancer. The protocol was immunoSEQ multiplex PCR, while the TCRdb copy is restricted to in-frame clones and leaves out a portion. The table has approximately 4,900 clones, about 83% seen once. The source material was primary lung tumor tissue. The receptors were gathered from a donor at least 40 years old with non-small cell lung cancer.

This clone appeared once. The chain is built from TRBV2 and TRBJ2-5; D is perhaps TRBD1 (6 bases). Germline CDR1 is SNHLY and CDR2 is FYNNEI. Trimming cost V 6 bases and J 1 base, with 21 bases left between them. The CDR3 sequence is 17 residues long. Here the CDR3 reads CASREPYRDSGQETQYF. The DNA for the CDR3 is TGTGCCAGCAGGGAACCCTACAGGGATTCGGGCCAAGAGACCCAGTACTTC. Full variable domain (missing parts from reference TRBV2 and TRBJ2-5): EPEVTQTPSHQVTQMGQEVILRCVPISNHLYFYWYRQILGQKVEFLVSFYNNEISEKSEIFDDQFSVERPDGSNFTLKIRSTKLEDSAMYFCASREPYRDSGQETQYFGPGTRLLVL.

The chain couples TRBV15 to TRBJ1-6, with D hard to call. Germline CDR1 and CDR2: LNHNV and YYDKDF (reference sequence). The CDR3 loop spans 14 amino acids. Trimming removed 0 bases at V and 6 bases at J, with 6 bases between. CDR3 nucleotide sequence: TGTGCCACCAGCAGAGATTGGGGTAATTCACCCCTCCACTTT. Translated, it gives CATSRDWGNSPLHF.

The chain joins TRBV6-1 to TRBJ2-7; weak D call: TRBD1 (5 bases). The V gene's germline CDR1 is MNHNS and CDR2 SASEGT. Deletions cut 1 base from V and 3 bases from J, with 13 bases between. This CDR3 contains 15 residues. The CDR3 bases are TGTGCCAGCAGTGAAGTAGGGGCACAATACTACGAGCAGTACGTC. Encoded protein: CASSEVGAQYYEQYV.